This T cell receptor (beta chain) was found in a study of shared clonotypes between healthy human individuals. In the case of this clone: Its antigen remains unidentified.

Donors had no recently reported acute infections or vaccinations and were HIV-negative. Whole-study results and caveats: Rarefaction demonstrated incomplete sorted-subset sequencing despite large depth.

CDR3 length: 14 amino acids. The V gene's germline CDR1 is SQVTM and CDR2 ANQGSEA. Trimming took 7 bases from V and 0 from J; bases not matched to a gene: 4. TCRdb keeps only in-frame clones here, not all; method: immunoSEQ multiplex PCR. Of about 1 million clones listed, about 74% are singletons. The sample comprised memory CD4+ T cells sorted from blood. The subset here: CD45RA-negative fraction. The TCR sequence derives from a man between 18 and 35 years old in good health. V is TRBV29-1 and J is TRBJ2-2, with 8 bases that match TRBD1. In nucleotides, the CDR3 is TGCAGCGGAGGACAGGGATCGAACACCGGGGAGCTGTTTTTT. Its protein product is CSGGQGSNTGELFF.